This T cell receptor (beta chain) came from a study of Graves' ophthalmopathy and Graves' hyperthyroidism. CDR3 regions of TCR beta were amplified from RNA transcripts. The authors performed first-round RT-PCR with HTBI primers and then a second-round multiplex PCR. TCRdb reanalysed the multiplex PCR reads using MiXCR and keeps one entry per CDR3 protein. This table holds about 210,000 distinct CDR3 sequences, around 28% found once. The germline CDR1 and CDR2 sequences are SEHNR and FQNEAQ (reference sequence). The CDR3 extends over 18 amino acids. J was trimmed by 8 bases and V by 5 bases; bases with no gene match: 13.

This sequence joins TRBV7-9 and TRBJ1-6; 12 positions match TRBD1. The source material was peripheral blood. This TCR came from a man aged 50-59 years with Graves' ophthalmopathy. The CDR3 here is CASSGGPGQGASYSPLHF. The DNA for the CDR3 is TGTGCCAGCAGCGGGGGTCCGGGACAGGGGGCCAGTTATTCACCCCTCCACTTT. The variable domain in full, with the rest retrieved from reference TRBV7-9 and TRBJ1-6, is DTGVSQNPRHKITKRGQNVTFRCDPISEHNRLYWYRQTLGQGPEFLTYFQNEAQLEKSRLLSDRFSAERPKGSFSTLEIQRTEQGDSAMYLCASSGGPGQGASYSPLHFGNGTRLTVT.